Below, one TCR beta chain is given with its context. No antigen is known for it. Germline-derived CDR1 and CDR2 are SEHNR and FQNEAQ (reference sequence). V shed 5 bases, J shed 2 bases, and the junction held 9 bases outside the gene matches. CDR3 length: 16 amino acids. It was with 60 Vbeta and 13 Jbeta primers that the PCR ran. Here immunoSEQ multiplex PCR was the method, and the copy in TCRdb shows in-frame clones only, minus some. The table shows about 150,000 clones, with 80% occurring only once. This sample was taken from a study of cytomegalovirus exposure and HLA in healthy donors. Overall study findings and caveats: Presence/absence analysis assumed near-uniform sequencing depth across donors. About 150 TCR beta chains were listed as cytomegalovirus-associated. An analysis that came later showed most CMV-associated TCR beta chains appearing HLA-restricted.

Sequenced: PBMCs. This receptor was identified in a woman between 50 and 59 years old in good health and CMV-seropositive. The chain employs TRBV7-9 and TRBJ1-2, with 9 bases aligning to TRBD1. The CDR3 loop is CASSKNRDRVNYGYTF. CDR3 DNA sequence: TGTGCCAGCAGCAAAAACCGGGACAGGGTCAACTATGGCTACACCTTC.